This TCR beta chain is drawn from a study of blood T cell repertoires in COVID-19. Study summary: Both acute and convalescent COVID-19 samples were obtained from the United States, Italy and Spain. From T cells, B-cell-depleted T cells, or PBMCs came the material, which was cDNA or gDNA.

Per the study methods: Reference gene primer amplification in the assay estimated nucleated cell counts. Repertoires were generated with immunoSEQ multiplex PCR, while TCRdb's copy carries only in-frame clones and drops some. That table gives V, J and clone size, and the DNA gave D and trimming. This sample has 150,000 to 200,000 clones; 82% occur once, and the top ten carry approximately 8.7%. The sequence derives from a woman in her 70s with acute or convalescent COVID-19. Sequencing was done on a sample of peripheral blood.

In DNA form, the CDR3 reads TGTGCCAGCAGCTTAGTAGGACTGTCCTACGAGCAGTACTTC. Encoded protein: CASSLVGLSYEQYF. This rearrangement joins TRBV7-2 to TRBJ2-7; perhaps TRBD2 as D (5 bases). Germline values: CDR1 SGHTA, CDR2 FQGNSA. The CDR3 length is 14 residues. V was clipped by 1 base and J by 1 base, with 8 bases between them.